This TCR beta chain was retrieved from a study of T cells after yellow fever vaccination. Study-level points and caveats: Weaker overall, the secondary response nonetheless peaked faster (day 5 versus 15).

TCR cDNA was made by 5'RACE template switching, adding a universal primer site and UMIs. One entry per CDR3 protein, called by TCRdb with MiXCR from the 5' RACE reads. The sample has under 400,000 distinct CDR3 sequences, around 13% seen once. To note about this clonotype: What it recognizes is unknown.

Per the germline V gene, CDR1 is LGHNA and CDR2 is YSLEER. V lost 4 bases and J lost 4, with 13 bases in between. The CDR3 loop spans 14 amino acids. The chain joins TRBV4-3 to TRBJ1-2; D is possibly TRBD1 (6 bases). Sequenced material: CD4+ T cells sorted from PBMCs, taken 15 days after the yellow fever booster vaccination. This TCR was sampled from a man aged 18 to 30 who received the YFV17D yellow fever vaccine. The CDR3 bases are TGCGCCAGCAGCCCTAACCGGACAGTCTATGGCTACACCTTC. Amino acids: CASSPNRTVYGYTF.